This record looks at one T cell receptor (beta chain) sequence and its context. The antigen is not known. This sample is part of a study of immune evolution from preneoplasia to lung adenocarcinoma. Study context: HLA loss of heterozygosity: over 5.5% AIS, about 15% MIA, about 31% ADC, none AAH.

This CDR3 has 13 amino acids. Trimming removed 4 bases at V and 6 bases at J, with 16 bases between. Germline assignment: CDR1 SQVTM and CDR2 ANQGSEA. Study results and caveats: Clonality was highest in normal lung, lower in later-stage lesions apparently.

Assay: immunoSEQ multiplex PCR; the TCRdb copy retains only in-frame clones and omits some. The sample lists about 6,900 clones; roughly three quarters were seen once. The rearrangement links TRBV29-1 to TRBJ2-7, with D perhaps given as TRBD1 or TRBD2 (5 bases each). This receptor was taken from a person aged 40-50 years with lung adenocarcinoma. What was sequenced was FFPE invasive lung adenocarcinoma tissue. The chain's CDR3 is CSVARGAPAEQYF. The CDR3 DNA reads as TGCAGCGTTGCCCGAGGGGCGCCTGCCGAGCAGTACTTC.